These T cell receptor beta chains were read from a single sample in a study of T cells in Graves' hyperthyroidism and ophthalmopathy. TCRdb re-analysed the multiplex PCR reads in MiXCR, keeping a single row per CDR3 protein. The table has hundreds of thousands of distinct CDR3 sequences, 15% to 20% seen once. The sample comprised blood. The source of these receptors is a woman in her 50s with Graves' hyperthyroidism that later progressed to Graves' ophthalmopathy. The CDR3 runs from the conserved cysteine through the conserved F or W. A D gene is named only where the DNA matches it firmly. Not every row has a clone size; where given, it reads once, few, many or a size class.

size	D	V	J	DNA	CDR3
many	TRBD1	TRBV9	TRBJ1-5	TGTGCCAGCAGCGTGACAGGGGCGGTAGGTCAGCCCCAGCATTTT	CASSVTGAVGQPQHF
.	TRBD1	TRBV12-5	TRBJ1-3	TGTGCTAGTGGTTTTGGCCTCCCGGGACAGCTAATTACCGACTCTGGAAACACCATATATTTT	CASGFGLPGQLITDSGNTIYF
many	.	TRBV3-1	TRBJ1-3	TGTGCCAGCAGCCAGTCGGCGGGGACTGGAAACACCATATATTTT	CASSQSAGTGNTIYF
.	.	TRBV6-1	TRBJ2-3	TGTGCCAGCAGTGATTTCGTTGGCGGATTCGAGAACACAGATACGCAGTATTTT	CASSDFVGGFENTDTQYF
many	TRBD1	TRBV20-1	TRBJ2-7	TGCAGTGCTACCTCTCAGGGGGACTACGAGCAGTACTTC	CSATSQGDYEQYF
.	TRBD2	TRBV7-2	TRBJ2-1	TGTGCCAGCAGCCCGGGTGGGGCGGGGGGGTACAATGAGCAGTTCTTC	CASSPGGAGGYNEQFF
once	.	TRBV7-2	TRBJ2-5	TGTGCCAGCAGCTTAGCGAGGGCGACAGCCCAAGAGACCCAGTACTTC	CASSLARATAQETQYF
.	.	TRBV12-3/TRBV12-4	TRBJ2-1	TGTGCCAGCAGTTTTGTGGCAGGGGGGATCGGTGAGCAGTTCTTC	CASSFVAGGIGEQFF
many	.	TRBV2	TRBJ2-3	TGTGCCAGCAGTGCCAGGGTGACCACAGATACGCAGTATTTT	CASSARVTTDTQYF
many	.	TRBV7-2	TRBJ1-6	TGTGCCAGCAGCCCGTCCGGTTATAATTCACCCCTCCACTTT	CASSPSGYNSPLHF
many	.	TRBV30	TRBJ1-5	TGTGCCTGGAGTCTCGGGGCAGCCCGCGCGGATCAGCCCCAGCATTTT	CAWSLGAARADQPQHF
many	.	TRBV5-1	TRBJ2-6	TGCGCCAGCAGCTTGTGGGGGTCTGGGGCCAACGTCCTGACTTTC	CASSLWGSGANVLTF
.	.	TRBV19	TRBJ1-2	TGTGCCAGTAGTACCCAGGGAGGGGCGCATGGCTACACCTTC	CASSTQGGAHGYTF
.	.	TRBV6-5	TRBJ1-3	TGTGCCAGCAATTCCCCCCGGGGCCTATCTGGAAACACCATATATTTT	CASNSPRGLSGNTIYF
.	.	TRBV7-6	TRBJ1-1	TGTGCCAGCAGCTTAGGGGGTGGGGTGAACACTGAAGCTTCCTTT	CASSLGGGVNTEASF
many	.	TRBV5-1	TRBJ2-7	TGCGCCAGCACGTATAAAGAAGGGACCGAGCAGTACTTC	CASTYKEGTEQYF
few	.	TRBV3-1	TRBJ1-4	TGTGCCAGCAGCCAAGGCTCGGGTAGTAGGGAAAAACTGTTTTTT	CASSQGSGSREKLFF